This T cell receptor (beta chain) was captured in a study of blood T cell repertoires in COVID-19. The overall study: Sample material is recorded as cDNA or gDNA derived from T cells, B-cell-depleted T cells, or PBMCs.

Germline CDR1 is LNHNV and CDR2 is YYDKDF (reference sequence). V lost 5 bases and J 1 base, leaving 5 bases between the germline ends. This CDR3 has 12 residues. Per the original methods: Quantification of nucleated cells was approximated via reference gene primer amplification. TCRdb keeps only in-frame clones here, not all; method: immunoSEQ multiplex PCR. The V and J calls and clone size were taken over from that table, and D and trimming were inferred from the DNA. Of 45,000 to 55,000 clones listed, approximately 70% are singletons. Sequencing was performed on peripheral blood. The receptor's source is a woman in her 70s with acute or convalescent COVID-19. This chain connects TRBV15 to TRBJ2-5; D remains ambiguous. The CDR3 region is CATSAVQETQYF. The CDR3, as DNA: TGTGCCACCAGCGCAGTCCAAGAGACCCAGTACTTC.